This T cell receptor beta chain was captured in a study of blood T cell repertoires in COVID-19. Data came from immunoSEQ multiplex PCR; TCRdb stores just in-frame clones and leaves some out. Here the sample spans 65,000 to 70,000 clones, 60% to 85% being singletons. Per the germline V gene, CDR1 is MDHEN and CDR2 is SYDVKM. J lost 6 bases, V lost 8 bases, and 3 bases had no gene match. The CDR3 runs to 12 residues. The TCR sequence derives from a human donor in a cohort sampled during active COVID-19. The sample taken for sequencing was peripheral blood. The gene calls are TRBV28 and TRBJ2-1; 8 nucleotides align to TRBD1. Here the CDR3 reads CASWTGRNEQFF. The CDR3 region has the DNA TGTGCCAGCTGGACAGGGCGCAATGAGCAGTTCTTC.